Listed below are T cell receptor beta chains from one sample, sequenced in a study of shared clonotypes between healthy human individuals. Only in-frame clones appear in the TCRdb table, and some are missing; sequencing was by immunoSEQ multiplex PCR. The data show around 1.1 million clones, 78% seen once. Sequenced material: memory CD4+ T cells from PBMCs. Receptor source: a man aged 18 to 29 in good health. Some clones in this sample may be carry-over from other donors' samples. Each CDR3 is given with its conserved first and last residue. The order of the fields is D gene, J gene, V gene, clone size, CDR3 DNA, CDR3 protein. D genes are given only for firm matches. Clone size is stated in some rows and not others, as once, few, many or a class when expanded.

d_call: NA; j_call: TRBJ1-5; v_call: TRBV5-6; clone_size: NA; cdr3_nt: TGTGCCAGCAGCCTACTACGCTCAGGGAACGTGCGCAATCAGCCCCAGCATTTT; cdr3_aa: CASSLLRSGNVRNQPQHF
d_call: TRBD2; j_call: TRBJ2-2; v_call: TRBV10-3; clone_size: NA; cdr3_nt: TGTGCCATCAGTGGGACTAGCGGGAACACCGGGGAGCTGTTTTTT; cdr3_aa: CAISGTSGNTGELFF
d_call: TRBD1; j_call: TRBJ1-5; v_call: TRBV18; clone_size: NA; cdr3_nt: TGTGCCAGCTCACGACAGGGGGCCGATCAGCCCCAGCATTTT; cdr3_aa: CASSRQGADQPQHF
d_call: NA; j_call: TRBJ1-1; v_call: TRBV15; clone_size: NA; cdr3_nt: TGTGCCACCAGCAGTCAACGTGGGACTGAAGCTTTCTTT; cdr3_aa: CATSSQRGTEAFF
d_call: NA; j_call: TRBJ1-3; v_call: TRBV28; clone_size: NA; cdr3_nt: TGTGCCAGCAACCGCGGGCCAGGAAACACCATATATTTT; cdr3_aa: CASNRGPGNTIYF
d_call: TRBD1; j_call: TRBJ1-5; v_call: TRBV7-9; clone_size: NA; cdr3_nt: TGTGCCAGCAGCTGGGGACAGAGAAATCAGCCCCAGCATTTT; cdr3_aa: CASSWGQRNQPQHF
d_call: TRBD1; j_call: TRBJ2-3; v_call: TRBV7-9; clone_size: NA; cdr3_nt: TGTGCCAGCAGCTTGTTCGGGACAGGGGCAGATACGCAGTATTTT; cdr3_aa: CASSLFGTGADTQYF
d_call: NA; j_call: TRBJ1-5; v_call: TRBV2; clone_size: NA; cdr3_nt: TGTGCCAGCACCCGGAGCCCGACAGGAGATCAGCCCCAGCATTTT; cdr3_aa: CASTRSPTGDQPQHF
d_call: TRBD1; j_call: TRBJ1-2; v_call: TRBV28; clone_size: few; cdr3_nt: TGTGCCAGCAGTTCATTCTCGACAGGGACAGGCTACACCTTC; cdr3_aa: CASSSFSTGTGYTF
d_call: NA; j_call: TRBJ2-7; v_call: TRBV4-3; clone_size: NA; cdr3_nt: TGCGCCAGCAGCCAAGATGGAGCAGGGTTGTACGAGCAGTACTTC; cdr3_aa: CASSQDGAGLYEQYF
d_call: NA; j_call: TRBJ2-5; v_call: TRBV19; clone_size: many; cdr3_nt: TGTGCCACCACTCCTGGGGCCCGCCGGGAGACCCAGTACTTC; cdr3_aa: CATTPGARRETQYF
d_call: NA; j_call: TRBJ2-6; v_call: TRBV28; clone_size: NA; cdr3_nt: TGTGCCAGCAGCCTGTTCGGGGCTGGGGCCAACGTCCTGACTTTC; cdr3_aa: CASSLFGAGANVLTF
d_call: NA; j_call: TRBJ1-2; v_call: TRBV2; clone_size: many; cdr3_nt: TGTGCCAGCACCAATCTCCAGGGAGGGAACTATGGCTACACCTTC; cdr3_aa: CASTNLQGGNYGYTF
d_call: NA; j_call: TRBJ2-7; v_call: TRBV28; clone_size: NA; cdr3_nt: TGTGCCAGCAGACGAGCTAAGAACCCCTCCTACGAGCAGTACTTC; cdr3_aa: CASRRAKNPSYEQYF
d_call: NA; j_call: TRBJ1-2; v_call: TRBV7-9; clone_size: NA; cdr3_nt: TGTGCCAGCAGCTTACACTACTACCCCTATGACTACACCTTC; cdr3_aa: CASSLHYYPYDYTF
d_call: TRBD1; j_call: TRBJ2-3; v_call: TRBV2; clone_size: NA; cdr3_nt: TGTGCCAGCACAGTACAGGGGACAGATACGCAGTATTTT; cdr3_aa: CASTVQGTDTQYF
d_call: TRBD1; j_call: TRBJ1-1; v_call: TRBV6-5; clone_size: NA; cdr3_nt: TGTGCCAGCAGTCGACAGGGGGTAATGAACACTGAAGCTTTCTTT; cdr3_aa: CASSRQGVMNTEAFF
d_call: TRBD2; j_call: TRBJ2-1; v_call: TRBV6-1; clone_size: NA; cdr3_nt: TGTGCCAGCAGTGAAAAACTGGTCGGGGGGAATAAACGGCAGTTCTTC; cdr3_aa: CASSEKLVGGNKRQFF
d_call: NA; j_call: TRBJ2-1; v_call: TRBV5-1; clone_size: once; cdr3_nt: TGCGCCAGCAGCTTGGCCGGGGACCCTTACAATGAGCAGTTCTTC; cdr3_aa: CASSLAGDPYNEQFF
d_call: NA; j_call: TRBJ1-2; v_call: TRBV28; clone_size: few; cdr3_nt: TGTGCCAGCAAACCGGAAGGGTTTGGCTACACCTTC; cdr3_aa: CASKPEGFGYTF